Below are 19 T cell receptor beta chains sequenced from a single sample in a study of cytomegalovirus exposure and HLA in healthy donors. Primers for the PCR totalled 60 Vbeta and 13 Jbeta. Profiling relied on immunoSEQ multiplex PCR, and the TCRdb table lists in-frame clones only, not all of them. The sample carries under 200,000 clones, about 75% recorded once. The sequencing input was PBMCs. The receptors shown here come from a woman in her thirties or forties in good health and CMV-seropositive.

J is TRBJ2-1 and V is TRBV20-1; TRBD2 might be the D (5 bases). CDR3 length equals 11 residues. Germline V lookup: CDR1 DFQATT, CDR2 SNEGSKA (reference sequence). The germline V and J ends were trimmed by 8 bases and 5 bases, with 10 bases remaining between them. The CDR3 region has the DNA TGCAGTACGGGATCCCACAATGAGCAGTTCTTC. It codes for CSTGSHNEQFF.

This chain links TRBV4-2 with TRBJ2-1; TRBD2 matches at 14 bases. Germline lookup yields CDR1 LGHNA and CDR2 YNFKEQ. This CDR3 comprises 16 residues. V was pared by 5 bases and J by 8 bases, with 8 bases of the junction left unmatched. CDR3 bases: TGTGCCAGCAGCTCACCCGGGACTAGCGGGAGAGATGAGCAGTTCTTC. Amino acid sequence: CASSSPGTSGRDEQFF.

The rearrangement joins TRBV19 to TRBJ1-5; D is perhaps TRBD1 (5 bases). The germline V gene encodes CDR1 LNHDA and CDR2 SQIVND (reference sequence). The CDR3 runs to 15 residues. V shed 3 bases and J shed 5 bases, with 14 bases lying between them. CDR3 DNA sequence: TGTGCCAGTAGTATGTCCAGGGTTGGGGATCAGCCCCAGCATTTT. Its translation is CASSMSRVGDQPQHF.

In its sample, this clone was seen a few times. The V and J genes are TRBV6-5 and TRBJ1-2; TRBD1 aligns across 7 bases. This CDR3 spans 15 amino acids. Germline lookup yields CDR1 MNHEY and CDR2 SVGAGI. J was trimmed by 1 base and V by 5 bases; bases with no gene match: 7. CDR3 loop: CASSVGQGGNYGYTF. In DNA form, the CDR3 reads TGTGCCAGCAGTGTAGGGCAGGGGGGTAACTATGGCTACACCTTC.

The chain combines TRBV11-2 with TRBJ2-7; TRBD2 agrees at 8 bases. V gave up 4 bases and J gave up 2 bases; unmatched junction bases: 13. The germline gives CDR1 SGHAT, CDR2 FQNNGV. This CDR3 spans 17 amino acids. The CDR3 is CASSSEGVSGNPYEQYF. CDR3 nucleotides: TGTGCCAGCAGCTCCGAGGGGGTTAGCGGGAATCCCTACGAGCAGTACTTC.

The table lists this clone with a count of one. The chain has TRBV7-9 and TRBJ1-5, with 8 bases matching TRBD1. After removal of 1 base from V and 2 bases from J, the junction contained 7 bases not matched to a gene. The CDR3 has 17 amino acids. Per the germline V gene, CDR1 is SEHNR and CDR2 is FQNEAQ (reference sequence). The CDR3 spells CASSLVSGGAGNQPQHF. The CDR3 coding sequence is TGTGCCAGCAGCTTAGTTTCAGGGGGCGCCGGCAATCAGCCCCAGCATTTT.

The CDR3 nucleotides read TGTGCCAGCAGCCAGACCCGGACAGGGGAATTGGGAAACACCATATATTTT. Encoded protein: CASSQTRTGELGNTIYF. The gene calls are TRBV11-2 and TRBJ1-3, with 9 bases matching TRBD1. V trimming: 5 bases; J trimming: 4 bases; junction bases outside the gene matches: 12. Germline V gene sequence: CDR1 SGHAT, CDR2 FQNNGV. The CDR3 has 17 amino acids.

This chain links TRBV7-2 with TRBJ2-7, with 12 bases aligning to TRBD2. The germline gives CDR1 SGHTA, CDR2 FQGNSA. The ends lost 4 bases at V and 4 bases at J; junction bases unmatched: 8. The CDR3 sequence is 16 residues long. CDR3 coding DNA: TGTGCCAGCAGCTCAGCCCGACTAGCGGGGGTTTACGAGCAGTACTTC. Its protein is CASSSARLAGVYEQYF.

The gene calls are TRBV11-2 and TRBJ1-3; D is unresolved. CDR1 is SGHAT, CDR2 FQNNGV, per germline. The CDR3 loop spans 15 amino acids. The V end lost 1 base, the J end lost 2 bases, and 9 bases lay between the germline ends. The CDR3 sequence: CASSLVAGAGNTIYF. CDR3 coding DNA: TGTGCCAGCAGCTTAGTCGCAGGTGCTGGAAACACCATATATTTT.

This sequence joins TRBV9 and TRBJ1-1; D not certain. CDR1 and CDR2 (germline): SGDLS, YYNGEE. V lost 6 bases and J 3 bases, leaving 18 bases between the germline ends. The CDR3 runs 15 residues. The CDR3 reads CASTAGAGGDTEAFF. The DNA for the CDR3 is TGTGCCAGCACGGCGGGTGCGGGAGGCGACACTGAAGCTTTCTTT.

This clone is a singleton in its sample. This chain joins TRBV5-1 and TRBJ2-3; no firm D call. V gave up 3 bases and J gave up 5 bases, with 13 bases separating them. CDR1 SGHRS and CDR2 YFSETQ come from the germline V gene. The CDR3 loop spans 14 amino acids. This CDR3 is CASSSQTTEDTQYF. The CDR3 DNA is TGCGCCAGCAGCTCACAGACCACTGAAGATACGCAGTATTTT.

The rearrangement links TRBV5-4 to TRBJ2-1; 8 bases are a match to TRBD1. CDR1 and CDR2 from the germline V gene are SGHNT and YYREEE (reference sequence). The length of the CDR3 is 17 residues. The V and J ends lost 4 bases and 1 base, in that order; junction bases with no gene match: 10. The CDR3 protein is CASSPRLTGESYNEQFF. In DNA, the CDR3 is TGTGCCAGCAGCCCGCGCCTGACAGGGGAATCCTACAATGAGCAGTTCTTC.

This clone was seen only once. The chain employs TRBV19 and TRBJ1-5; TRBD1 matches at 8 bases. This CDR3 spans 16 amino acids. Trimming removed 6 bases from V and 3 bases from J; junction bases left unmatched: 10. Germline V gene lookup returns CDR1 LNHDA and CDR2 SQIVND (reference sequence). In DNA form, the CDR3 reads TGTGCCAGTAGGGACAGGGCTCGGGGGAACAATCAGCCCCAGCATTTT. Translating it yields CASRDRARGNNQPQHF. The complete variable domain, with remaining parts taken from reference TRBV19 and TRBJ1-5, reads DGGITQSPKYLFRKEGQNVTLSCEQNLNHDAMYWYRQDPGQGLRLIYYSQIVNDFQKGDIAEGYSVSREKKESFPLTVTSAQKNPTAFYLCASRDRARGNNQPQHFGDGTRLSIL.

In this sample, this clone turned up a few times. The chain's CDR3 is CASSGGQGAYNSPLHF. DNA of the CDR3: TGTGCCAGTAGCGGCGGACAAGGGGCGTATAATTCACCCCTCCACTTT. The rearrangement uses TRBV19 and TRBJ1-6, with D possibly matching TRBD1 (5 bases). Trimming removed 6 bases at V and 4 bases at J, with 16 bases between. The CDR3 has 16 residues. Germline assignment: CDR1 LNHDA and CDR2 SQIVND (reference sequence).

The chain is built from TRBV4-1 and TRBJ2-3; D gene uncertain. Germline assignment: CDR1 MGHRA and CDR2 YSYEKL. Between the trimmed V and J ends, which lost 4 bases and 0 bases, there was a span of 11 bases. The CDR3 runs to 15 residues. The DNA for the CDR3 is TGCGCCAGCAGCCCATACGGCGGTAGCACAGATACGCAGTATTTT. Translating it yields CASSPYGGSTDTQYF.

The rearrangement uses TRBV7-2 and TRBJ1-1, with 9 nucleotides matching TRBD1. The V segment lost 1 base and the J segment 10 bases; nucleotides outside the gene matches: 7. CDR3 size: 14 residues. Germline assignment: CDR1 SGHTA and CDR2 FQGNSA. The DNA of the CDR3 is TGTGCCAGCAGCTTAGACAGGGGGCGGTTGGGAGCTTTCTTT. Protein product: CASSLDRGRLGAFF. Together with reference TRBV7-2 and TRBJ1-1, the CDR3 gives the full variable domain: GAGVSQSPSNKVTEKGKDVELRCDPISGHTALYWYRQSLGQGLEFLIYFQGNSAPDKSGLPSDRFSAERTGGSVSTLTIQRTQQEDSAVYLCASSLDRGRLGAFFGQGTRLTVV.

The V and J genes are TRBV11-1 and TRBJ1-1; 8 bases agree with TRBD1. The CDR3 spans 14 residues. The trim removed 5 bases at V and 1 base at J, leaving 3 bases unmatched. CDR1 is SGHAT, CDR2 FQDESV, per germline (reference sequence). Here the CDR3 reads CASSLDRGNTEAFF. The CDR3 DNA follows: TGTGCCAGCAGCCTAGACAGGGGGAACACTGAAGCTTTCTTT.

The gene calls are TRBV2 and TRBJ2-3; D unresolved. Germline assignment: CDR1 SNHLY and CDR2 FYNNEI. The CDR3 is 15 amino acids. The V and J ends lost 5 bases and 2 bases respectively, with 14 bases between them. The CDR3 sequence: CASSTRQAYTDTQYF. In nucleotides, the CDR3 is TGTGCCAGCAGTACCCGGCAGGCCTACACAGATACGCAGTATTTT.

The chain employs TRBV5-1 and TRBJ2-1; TRBD1 might be the D (5 bases). The CDR3 has 17 residues. Trimming cost V 3 bases and J 5 bases, with 21 bases left between them. Germline-derived CDR1 and CDR2 are SGHRS and YFSETQ. CDR3 protein: CASSSVVDIDINNEQFF. The CDR3 nucleotides read TGCGCCAGCAGCTCGGTCGTGGACATCGATATCAACAATGAGCAGTTCTTC.